This T cell receptor (beta chain) is from a study of blood T cells in healthy people across ages. CDR3 size: 14 residues. The germline V and J ends were trimmed by 7 bases and 1 base, with 10 bases remaining between them. The germline V gene has CDR1 LNHDA and CDR2 SQIVND (reference sequence). Those donating, healthy Caucasian individuals from Russia, were aged about 6 to 100. Each of the donors had 8 to 10 milliliters of peripheral blood drawn into EDTA-treated Vacutainer tubes. Primers used in a second PCR of about 6 to 12 cycles were a sample-barcoded 5' primer and a J-beta primer mix. TCRdb recomputed calls from the 5' RACE reads with MiXCR, one row per CDR3 protein. The repertoire holds 600,000 to 850,000 distinct CDR3 sequences, with just under 25% as singletons. These data also formed part of another study, on T cells of mothers and their children. From that paper: At a rate of approximately 1.5 ug per 15 ul, cDNA synthesis received all of the extracted RNA.

The sequence came from a boy under 18 in good health. Sequencing input: blood. V usage is TRBV19 and J usage is TRBJ2-2; D remains unclear. CDR3 amino acids: CASKKEQNTGELFF. CDR3 nucleotides: TGTGCCAGTAAAAAAGAACAGAACACCGGGGAGCTGTTTTTT. Complete variable domain (other parts from reference TRBV19 and TRBJ2-2): DGGITQSPKYLFRKEGQNVTLSCEQNLNHDAMYWYRQDPGQGLRLIYYSQIVNDFQKGDIAEGYSVSREKKESFPLTVTSAQKNPTAFYLCASKKEQNTGELFFGEGSRLTVL.